These 17 T cell receptor beta chains share one sample of origin, sequenced in a study of shared clonotypes between healthy human individuals. Produced via immunoSEQ multiplex PCR; TCRdb's table is partial and in-frame only. The table includes roughly 700,000 clones, under 80% detected once. Sequencing was performed on memory CD4+ T cells sorted from blood. Specified subset: CD45RA-negative fraction. All receptors derive from a woman aged 25 to 39 in good health.

The chain has TRBV7-9 and TRBJ2-5; D gene uncertain. V lost 8 bases, J lost 5 bases, and 15 bases lay in between. The CDR3 sequence is 13 residues long. From germline, CDR1 is SEHNR and CDR2 FQNEAQ (reference sequence). The CDR3: CASRPGPVETQYF. CDR3 sequence (DNA): TGTGCCAGCCGACCGGGCCCCGTGGAGACCCAGTACTTC.

This clone was detected a few times. The rearrangement links TRBV2 to TRBJ2-7, with 13 positions matching TRBD2. CDR1 is SNHLY, CDR2 FYNNEI, per germline. This CDR3 spans 15 amino acids. V was clipped by 7 bases and J by 3 bases; unmatched bases: 6. The CDR3 region has the DNA TGTGCCAGCAAGGCGGGACTAGCGGGATTCTACGAGCAGTACTTC. Residues: CASKAGLAGFYEQYF. The variable domain in full, with the rest retrieved from reference TRBV2 and TRBJ2-7, is EPEVTQTPSHQVTQMGQEVILRCVPISNHLYFYWYRQILGQKVEFLVSFYNNEISEKSEIFDDQFSVERPDGSNFTLKIRSTKLEDSAMYFCASKAGLAGFYEQYFGPGTRLTVT.

This chain connects TRBV6-5 to TRBJ2-7, with 9 nucleotides matching TRBD1. CDR3 length equals 15 residues. Trimming at V came to 2 bases and at J to 5 bases, leaving 7 bases not matched to a gene. Germline V lookup: CDR1 MNHEY, CDR2 SVGAGI. CDR3 DNA sequence: TGTGCCAGCAGTTACGCGGACAGGGGCGGCCACGAGCAGTACTTC. Amino acids: CASSYADRGGHEQYF.

The V call is TRBV30, the J call TRBJ2-1; D unclear. V was clipped by 0 bases and J by 4 bases, with 10 bases between them. CDR3 length: 14 amino acids. The germline gives CDR1 GTSNPN, CDR2 SVGIG (reference sequence). CDR3 nucleotide sequence: TGTGCCTGGAGTGTAGCGTCCGGATACAATGAGCAGTTCTTC. It yields the protein CAWSVASGYNEQFF.

This chain uses TRBV7-9 with TRBJ1-1; 10 bases fit TRBD1. Germline CDR1 reads SEHNR; CDR2 reads FQNEAQ (reference sequence). Unmatched junction bases numbered 5, after V lost 5 bases and J lost 8 bases. The CDR3 totals 13 residues. CDR3 region: CASSDRDRGEAFF. CDR3 DNA sequence: TGTGCCAGCAGCGACCGGGACAGGGGAGAAGCTTTCTTT.

V gene TRBV7-3 combines with J gene TRBJ2-1; 10 nucleotides match TRBD2. The CDR3 totals 16 residues. The trim removed 5 bases at V and 9 bases at J, leaving 13 bases unmatched. From germline, CDR1 is SGHTA and CDR2 FQGTGA. CDR3 nucleotides: TGTGCCAGCAGCAAACGAGCGGGAGGGCCCGAGGTTGAGCAGTTCTTC. It translates to CASSKRAGGPEVEQFF.

The chain is built from TRBV28 and TRBJ1-5; D remains unclear. This CDR3 is built from 17 residues. Trimming cost V 2 bases and J 2 bases, with 16 bases left between them. Germline V gene sequence: CDR1 MDHEN, CDR2 SYDVKM. The CDR3 loop is CASSLLSLIRGNQPQHF. The CDR3 DNA is TGTGCCAGCAGTTTACTCAGCCTGATACGGGGCAATCAGCCCCAGCATTTT.

The rearrangement joins TRBV11-2 to TRBJ1-1, with D perhaps matching TRBD1 (5 bases). The CDR3 has 18 residues. Per the germline V gene, CDR1 is SGHAT and CDR2 is FQNNGV. Between the trimmed V and J ends, which lost 7 bases and 3 bases, there was a span of 27 bases. CDR3 sequence: CASTQGDGRVWGHTEAFF. CDR3 nucleotide sequence: TGTGCCAGCACCCAAGGGGATGGCCGGGTGTGGGGACACACTGAAGCTTTCTTT.

On this clone itself: The same CDR3 arises from other DNA sequences in this sample as well. V gene TRBV28 combines with J gene TRBJ2-7; D possibly corresponds to TRBD1 (6 bases). CDR1 is MDHEN and CDR2 is SYDVKM in the germline V gene. Trimming removed 1 base from V and 6 bases from J, with 10 bases in between. The CDR3 extends over 13 amino acids. The CDR3 DNA reads as TGTGCCAGCAGTTTATCAGGGGCGGGCGAGCAGTACTTC. This sequence encodes CASSLSGAGEQYF.

The chain carries TRBV18 and TRBJ2-7, with D perhaps TRBD2 (5 bases). This CDR3 is built from 14 residues. The V gene's germline CDR1 is KGHSH and CDR2 LQKENI. V gave up 3 bases and J gave up 6 bases, with 15 bases separating them. As DNA, the CDR3 is TGTGCCAGCTCACCTGAGACTAAGGCTACCGAGCAGTACTTC. It is translated as CASSPETKATEQYF.

This chain links TRBV19 with TRBJ2-1; D gene uncertain. Germline-derived CDR1 and CDR2 are LNHDA and SQIVND (reference sequence). Trimming removed 6 bases from V and 8 bases from J, with 14 bases in between. This CDR3 has 13 residues. The DNA of the CDR3 is TGTGCCAGTAGCAACCGGTTAATCGATGAGCAGTTCTTC. Protein product: CASSNRLIDEQFF. Full variable domain (remainder filled in from reference TRBV19 and TRBJ2-1): DGGITQSPKYLFRKEGQNVTLSCEQNLNHDAMYWYRQDPGQGLRLIYYSQIVNDFQKGDIAEGYSVSREKKESFPLTVTSAQKNPTAFYLCASSNRLIDEQFFGPGTRLTVL.

The V gene is TRBV5-1, the J gene TRBJ2-7, with D tentatively TRBD2 (6 bases). Trimming stripped 0 bases from V and 5 bases from J, with 15 bases between. CDR3 length: 15 residues. Looked up from germline, CDR1 is SGHRS and CDR2 is YFSETQ. The CDR3 coding sequence is TGCGCCAGCAGCTTGGCCGGAGGGAGTAGCGACGAGCAGTACTTC. This encodes CASSLAGGSSDEQYF.

Only one count was recorded for this clone. The chain has TRBV11-2 and TRBJ1-1, with D unclear. Germline lookup yields CDR1 SGHAT and CDR2 FQNNGV. The ends were cut back, 4 bases at V and 0 bases at J, with 6 bases in the middle. The CDR3 runs to 13 residues. The CDR3 sequence: CASSWALNTEAFF. The CDR3 coding sequence is TGTGCCAGCAGCTGGGCCTTGAACACTGAAGCTTTCTTT. The complete variable domain, with remaining parts taken from reference TRBV11-2 and TRBJ1-1, reads EAGVAQSPRYKIIEKRQSVAFWCNPISGHATLYWYQQILGQGPKLLIQFQNNGVVDDSQLPKDRFSAERLKGVDSTLKIQPAKLEDSAVYLCASSWALNTEAFFGQGTRLTVV.

A remark on this clone: The identical CDR3 is also encoded by other nucleotide sequences in the sample. V gene TRBV27 combines with J gene TRBJ2-7, with TRBD2 as a possible D gene (6 bases). In germline, CDR1 is MNHEY, CDR2 SMNVEV (reference sequence). This CDR3 contains 15 residues. V dropped 2 bases and J dropped 1 base, with 12 bases sitting between them. CDR3 sequence reads: CASSLKAGTSYEQYF. The DNA for the CDR3 is TGTGCCAGCAGTTTAAAGGCGGGGACTTCCTACGAGCAGTACTTC.

V and J are TRBV27 and TRBJ2-5; 10 nucleotides align to TRBD1. CDR1 is MNHEY and CDR2 is SMNVEV in the germline V gene (reference sequence). The CDR3 extends over 15 amino acids. V lost 6 bases to trimming and J lost 5 bases; unmatched junction nucleotides: 9. CDR3 protein: CASSKDRGLGETQYF. The CDR3 DNA follows: TGTGCCAGCAGCAAAGACAGGGGGCTCGGGGAGACCCAGTACTTC.

V gene TRBV6-5 combines with J gene TRBJ1-1; 9 bases line up with TRBD1. This CDR3 spans 15 amino acids. V trimming: 7 bases; J trimming: 1 base; junction bases outside the gene matches: 7. The germline V gene has CDR1 MNHEY and CDR2 SVGAGI. In nucleotides, the CDR3 is TGTGCCAGCAAAGTACAGGGGGCGCGGAACACTGAAGCTTTCTTT. Protein product: CASKVQGARNTEAFF.

This clone was seen only a few times. This sample includes further DNA sequences coding for the same CDR3. This chain uses TRBV28 with TRBJ2-7, with a tentative D call TRBD1 (7 bases). Germline assignment: CDR1 MDHEN and CDR2 SYDVKM. V shed 8 bases and J shed 0 bases, with 11 bases lying between them. CDR3 length: 13 amino acids. CDR3 protein: CASSGGSSYEQYF. The CDR3 DNA reads TGTGCCAGCTCAGGGGGGAGCTCCTACGAGCAGTACTTC.